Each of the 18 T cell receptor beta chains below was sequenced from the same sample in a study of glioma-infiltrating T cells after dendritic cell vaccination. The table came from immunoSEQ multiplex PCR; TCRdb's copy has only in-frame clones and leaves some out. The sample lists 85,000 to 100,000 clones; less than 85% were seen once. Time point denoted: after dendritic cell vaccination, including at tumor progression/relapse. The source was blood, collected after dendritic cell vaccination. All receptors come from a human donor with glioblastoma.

The CDR3 sequence is CASGGTAQETQYF. CDR3 coding DNA: TGTGCCAGCGGAGGGACGGCCCAAGAGACCCAGTACTTC. The rearrangement uses TRBV27 and TRBJ2-5; perhaps TRBD2 as D (6 bases). The length of the CDR3 is 13 residues. The ends were cut back, 8 bases at V and 1 base at J, with 11 bases in the middle. Per the germline V gene, CDR1 is MNHEY and CDR2 is SMNVEV (reference sequence).

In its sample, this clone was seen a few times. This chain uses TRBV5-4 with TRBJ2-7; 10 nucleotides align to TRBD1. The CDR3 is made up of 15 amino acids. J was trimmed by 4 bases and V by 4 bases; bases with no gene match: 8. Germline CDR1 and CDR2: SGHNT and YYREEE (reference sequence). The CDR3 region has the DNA TGTGCCAGCAGCCCCGGGACAGGGGAGGGTTACGAGCAGTACTTC. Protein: CASSPGTGEGYEQYF.

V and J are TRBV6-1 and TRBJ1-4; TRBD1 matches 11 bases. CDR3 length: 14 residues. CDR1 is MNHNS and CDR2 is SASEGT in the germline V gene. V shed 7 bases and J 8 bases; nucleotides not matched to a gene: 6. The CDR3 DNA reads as TGTGCCAGCAAAGGACAGGGGGCAGGGGAAAAACTGTTTTTT. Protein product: CASKGQGAGEKLFF.

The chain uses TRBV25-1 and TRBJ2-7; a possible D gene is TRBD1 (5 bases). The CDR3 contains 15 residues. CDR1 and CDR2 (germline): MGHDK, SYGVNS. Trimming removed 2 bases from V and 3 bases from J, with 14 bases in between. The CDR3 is CASSEHKSGYYEQYF. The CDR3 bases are TGTGCCAGCAGTGAACATAAATCAGGGTACTACGAGCAGTACTTC.

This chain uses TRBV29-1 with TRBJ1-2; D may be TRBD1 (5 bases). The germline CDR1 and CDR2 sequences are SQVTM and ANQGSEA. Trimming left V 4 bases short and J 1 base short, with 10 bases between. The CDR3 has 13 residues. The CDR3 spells CSVVGRGNYGYTF. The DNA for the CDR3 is TGCAGCGTTGTTGGTAGGGGTAACTATGGCTACACCTTC. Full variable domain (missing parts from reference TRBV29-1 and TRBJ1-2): SAVISQKPSRDICQRGTSLTIQCQVDSQVTMMFWYRQQPGQSLTLIATANQGSEATYESGFVIDKFPISRPNLTFSTLTVSNMSPEDSSIYLCSVVGRGNYGYTFGSGTRLTVV.

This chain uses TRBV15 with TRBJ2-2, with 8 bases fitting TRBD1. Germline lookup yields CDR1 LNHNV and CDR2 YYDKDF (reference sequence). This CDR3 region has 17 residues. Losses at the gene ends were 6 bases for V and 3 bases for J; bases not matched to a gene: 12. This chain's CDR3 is CATSKGQGGVDTGELFF. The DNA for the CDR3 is TGTGCCACCAGTAAAGGACAGGGCGGAGTGGACACCGGGGAGCTGTTTTTT.

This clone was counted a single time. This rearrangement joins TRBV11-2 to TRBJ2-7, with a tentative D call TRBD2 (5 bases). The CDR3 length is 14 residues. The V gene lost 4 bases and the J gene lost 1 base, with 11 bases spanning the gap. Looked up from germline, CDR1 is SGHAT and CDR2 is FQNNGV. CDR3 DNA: TGTGCCAGCAGCTCGGGGTTTAGTTCCTACGAGCAGTACTTC. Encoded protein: CASSSGFSSYEQYF.

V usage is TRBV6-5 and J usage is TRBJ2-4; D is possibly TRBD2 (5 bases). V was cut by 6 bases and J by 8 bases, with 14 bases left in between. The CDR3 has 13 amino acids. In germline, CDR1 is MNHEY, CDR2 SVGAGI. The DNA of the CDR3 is TGTGCCAGCAGCGCCGGGGTTGGATACATTCAGTACTTC. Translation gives CASSAGVGYIQYF.

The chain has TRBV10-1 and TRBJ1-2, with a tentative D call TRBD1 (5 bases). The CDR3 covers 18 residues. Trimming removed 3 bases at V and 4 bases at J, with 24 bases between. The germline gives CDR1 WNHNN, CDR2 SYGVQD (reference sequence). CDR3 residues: CASSEAETLYQGTYGYTF. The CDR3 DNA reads TGCGCCAGCAGTGAAGCCGAGACTCTTTATCAGGGCACCTATGGCTACACCTTC.

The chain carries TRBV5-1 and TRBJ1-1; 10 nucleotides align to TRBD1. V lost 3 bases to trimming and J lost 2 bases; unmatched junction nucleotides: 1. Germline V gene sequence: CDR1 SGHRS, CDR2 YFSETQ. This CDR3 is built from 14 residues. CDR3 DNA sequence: TGCGCCAGCAGCTCGACAGGGGGCAACACTGAAGCTTTCTTT. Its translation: CASSSTGGNTEAFF.

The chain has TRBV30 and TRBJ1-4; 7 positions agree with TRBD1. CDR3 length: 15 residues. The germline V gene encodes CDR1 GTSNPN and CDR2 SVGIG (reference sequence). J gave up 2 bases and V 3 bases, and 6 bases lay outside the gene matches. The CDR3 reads CAWRLTGQTNEKLFF. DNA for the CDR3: TGTGCCTGGAGACTAACGGGACAGACTAATGAAAAACTGTTTTTT. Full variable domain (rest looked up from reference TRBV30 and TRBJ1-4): SQTIHQWPATLVQPVGSPLSLECTVEGTSNPNLYWYRQAAGRGLQLLFYSVGIGQISSEVPQNLSASRPQDRQFILSSKKLLLSDSGFYLCAWRLTGQTNEKLFFGSGTQLSVL.

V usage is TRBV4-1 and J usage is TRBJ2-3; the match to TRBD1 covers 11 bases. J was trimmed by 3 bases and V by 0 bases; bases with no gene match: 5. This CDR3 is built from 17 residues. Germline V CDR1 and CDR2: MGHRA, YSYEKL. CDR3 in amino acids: CASSQDVDRGRTDTQYF. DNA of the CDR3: TGCGCCAGCAGCCAAGACGTGGACAGGGGGCGGACAGATACGCAGTATTTT.

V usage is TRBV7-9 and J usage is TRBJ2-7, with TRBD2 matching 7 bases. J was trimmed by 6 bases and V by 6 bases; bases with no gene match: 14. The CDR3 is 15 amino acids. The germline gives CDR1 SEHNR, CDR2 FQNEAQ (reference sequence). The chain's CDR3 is CASRGSGNNHGEQYF. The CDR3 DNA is TGTGCCAGCAGGGGGAGCGGGAATAATCACGGCGAGCAGTACTTC.

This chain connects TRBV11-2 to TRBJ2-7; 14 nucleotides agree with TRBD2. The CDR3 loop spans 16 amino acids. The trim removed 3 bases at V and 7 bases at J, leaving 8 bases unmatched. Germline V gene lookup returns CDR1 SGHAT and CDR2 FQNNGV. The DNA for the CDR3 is TGTGCCAGCAGCTTCAGACTAGCGGGAGGGGGGGGTGAGCAGTACTTC. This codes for CASSFRLAGGGGEQYF.

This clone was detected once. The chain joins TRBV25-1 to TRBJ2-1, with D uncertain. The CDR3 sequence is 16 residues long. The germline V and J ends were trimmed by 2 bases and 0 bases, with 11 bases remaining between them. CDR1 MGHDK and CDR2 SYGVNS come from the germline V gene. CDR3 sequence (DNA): TGTGCCAGCAGTGAACCCCCGGGTGGCTCCTACAATGAGCAGTTCTTC. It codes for CASSEPPGGSYNEQFF.

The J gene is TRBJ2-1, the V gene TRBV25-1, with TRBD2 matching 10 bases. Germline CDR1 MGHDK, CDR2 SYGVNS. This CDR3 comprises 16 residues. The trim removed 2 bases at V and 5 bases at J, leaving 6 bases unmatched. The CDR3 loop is CASSEPSGSRNNEQFF. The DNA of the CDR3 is TGTGCCAGCAGTGAACCTAGCGGGAGTAGGAACAATGAGCAGTTCTTC.

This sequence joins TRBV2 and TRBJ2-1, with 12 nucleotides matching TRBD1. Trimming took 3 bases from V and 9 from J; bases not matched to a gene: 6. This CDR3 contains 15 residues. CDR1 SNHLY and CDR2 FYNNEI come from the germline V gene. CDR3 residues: CASSDMGQGAIEQFF. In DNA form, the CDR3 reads TGTGCCAGCAGTGATATGGGACAGGGGGCTATTGAGCAGTTCTTC.

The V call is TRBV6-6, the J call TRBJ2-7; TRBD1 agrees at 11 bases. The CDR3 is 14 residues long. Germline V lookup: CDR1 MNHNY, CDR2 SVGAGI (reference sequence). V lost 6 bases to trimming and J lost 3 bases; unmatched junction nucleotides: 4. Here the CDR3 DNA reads TGTGCCAGCAGCCTAGGGACAGGGGGCTACGAGCAGTACTTC. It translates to CASSLGTGGYEQYF.